This record concerns one T cell receptor beta chain sequence. Alongside a J-beta primer mix, a sample-barcoded 5' primer served in a second PCR lasting roughly 7 to 12 cycles. TCRdb ran MiXCR on the 5' RACE reads and lists one entry per CDR3 protein. The data contain fewer than 1.5 million distinct CDR3 sequences, around 42% of them singletons. The sample is drawn from a study of blood T cells in healthy people across ages. Peripheral blood, roughly 11 milliliters per donor, was collected. The CDR3 is 14 residues long. The sequence came from a woman under 30 in good health. The source material was blood. The rearrangement joins TRBV21-1 to TRBJ1-1; TRBD1, as called in the table, went unchecked against the DNA. TRBV21-1 is a documented pseudogene. CDR3 bases: TGTGCCAGCGCGAAAAGTAGGGGCCACACTGAAGCTTTCTTT. It specifies CASAKSRGHTEAFF.